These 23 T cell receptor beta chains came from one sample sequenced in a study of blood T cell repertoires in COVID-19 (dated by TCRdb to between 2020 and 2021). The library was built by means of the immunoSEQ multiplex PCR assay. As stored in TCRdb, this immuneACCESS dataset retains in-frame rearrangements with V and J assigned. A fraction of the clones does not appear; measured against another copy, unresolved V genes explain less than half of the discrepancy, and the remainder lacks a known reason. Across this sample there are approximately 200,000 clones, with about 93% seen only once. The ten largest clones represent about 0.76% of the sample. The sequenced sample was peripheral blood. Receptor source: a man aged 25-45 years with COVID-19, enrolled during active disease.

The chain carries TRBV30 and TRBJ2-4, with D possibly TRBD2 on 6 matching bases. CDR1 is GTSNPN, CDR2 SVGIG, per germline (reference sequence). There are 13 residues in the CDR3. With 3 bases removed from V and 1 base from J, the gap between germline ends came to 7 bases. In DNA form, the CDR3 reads TGTGCCTGGAGGGGACTTGCCAAAAACATTCAGTACTTC. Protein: CAWRGLAKNIQYF.

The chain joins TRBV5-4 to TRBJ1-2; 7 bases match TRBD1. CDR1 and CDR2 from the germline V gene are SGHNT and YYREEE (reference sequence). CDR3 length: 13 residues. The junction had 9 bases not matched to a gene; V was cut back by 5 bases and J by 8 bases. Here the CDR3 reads CASSPGGQSGYTF. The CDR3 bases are TGTGCCAGCAGTCCAGGGGGGCAGTCGGGCTACACCTTC.

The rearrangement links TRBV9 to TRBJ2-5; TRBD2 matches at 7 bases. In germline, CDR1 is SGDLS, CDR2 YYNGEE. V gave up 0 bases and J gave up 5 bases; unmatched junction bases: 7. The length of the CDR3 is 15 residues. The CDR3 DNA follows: TGTGCCAGCAGCGTAGCCCCCGGGGAGGGGGAGACCCAGTACTTC. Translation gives CASSVAPGEGETQYF.

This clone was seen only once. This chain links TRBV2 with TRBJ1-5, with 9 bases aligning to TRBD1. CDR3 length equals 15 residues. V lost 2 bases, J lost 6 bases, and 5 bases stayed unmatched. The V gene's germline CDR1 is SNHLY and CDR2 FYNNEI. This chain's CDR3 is CASSERGQGGQPQHF. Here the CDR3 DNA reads TGTGCCAGCAGTGAAAGGGGACAGGGTGGTCAGCCCCAGCATTTT.

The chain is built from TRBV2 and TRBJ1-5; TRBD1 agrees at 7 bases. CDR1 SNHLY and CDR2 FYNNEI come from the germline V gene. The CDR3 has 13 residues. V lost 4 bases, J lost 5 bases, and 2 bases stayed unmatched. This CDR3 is CASSGQGHQPQHF. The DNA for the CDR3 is TGTGCCAGCAGTGGACAGGGTCATCAGCCCCAGCATTTT.

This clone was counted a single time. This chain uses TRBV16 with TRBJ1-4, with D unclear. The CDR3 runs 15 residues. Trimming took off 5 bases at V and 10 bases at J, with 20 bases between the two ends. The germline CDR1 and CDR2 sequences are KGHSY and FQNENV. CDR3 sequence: CASSRGIRNDGKLFF. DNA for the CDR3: TGTGCCAGCAGCAGAGGGATAAGAAATGATGGAAAACTGTTTTTT.

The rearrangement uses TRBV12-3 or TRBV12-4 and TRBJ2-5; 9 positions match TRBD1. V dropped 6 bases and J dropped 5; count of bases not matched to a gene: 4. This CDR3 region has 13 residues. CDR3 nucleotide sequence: TGTGCCAGCAGCGACAGGGGGTTGGAGACCCAGTACTTC. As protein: CASSDRGLETQYF.

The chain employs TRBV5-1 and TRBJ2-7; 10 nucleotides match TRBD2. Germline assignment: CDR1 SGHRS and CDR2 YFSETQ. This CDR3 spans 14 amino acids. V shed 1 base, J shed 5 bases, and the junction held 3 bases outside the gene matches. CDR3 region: CASSLFSGGNEQYF. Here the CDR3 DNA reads TGCGCCAGCAGCTTGTTTAGCGGGGGGAACGAGCAGTACTTC.

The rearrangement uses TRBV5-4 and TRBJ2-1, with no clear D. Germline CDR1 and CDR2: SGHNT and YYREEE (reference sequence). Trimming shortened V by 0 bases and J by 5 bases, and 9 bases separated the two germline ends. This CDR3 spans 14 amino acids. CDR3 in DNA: TGTGCCAGCAGCTTGGACAGAACGAACAATGAGCAGTTCTTC. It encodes CASSLDRTNNEQFF.

The CDR3 bases are TGTGCCAGCAGTAGGAACACAGGGGGAGTAACTGAAGCTTTCTTT. It is translated as CASSRNTGGVTEAFF. The chain is built from TRBV6-5 and TRBJ1-1; 8 positions agree with TRBD1. The V segment lost 5 bases and the J segment 5 bases; nucleotides outside the gene matches: 10. Germline V gene lookup returns CDR1 MNHEY and CDR2 SVGAGI. There are 15 residues in the CDR3.

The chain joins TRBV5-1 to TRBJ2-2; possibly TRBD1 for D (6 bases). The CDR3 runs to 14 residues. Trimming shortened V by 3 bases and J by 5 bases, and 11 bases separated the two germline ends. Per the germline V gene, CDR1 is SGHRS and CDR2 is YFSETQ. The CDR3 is CASSYGQTTGELFF. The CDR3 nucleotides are TGCGCCAGCAGCTATGGACAGACAACCGGGGAGCTGTTTTTT.

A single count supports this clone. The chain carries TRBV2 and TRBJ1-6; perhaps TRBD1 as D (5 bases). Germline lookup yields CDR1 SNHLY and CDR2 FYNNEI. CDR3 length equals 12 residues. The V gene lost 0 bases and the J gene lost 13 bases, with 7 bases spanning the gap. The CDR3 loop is CASSEAGGPLHF. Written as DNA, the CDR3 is TGTGCCAGCAGTGAAGCGGGGGGTCCCCTCCACTTT.

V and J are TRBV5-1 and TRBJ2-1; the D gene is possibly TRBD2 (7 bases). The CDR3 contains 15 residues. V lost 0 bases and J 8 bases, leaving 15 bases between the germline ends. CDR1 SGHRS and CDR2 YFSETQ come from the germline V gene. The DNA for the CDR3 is TGCGCCAGCAGCTTGGATGCGGGGGCAGGGGATGAGCAGTTCTTC. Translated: CASSLDAGAGDEQFF.

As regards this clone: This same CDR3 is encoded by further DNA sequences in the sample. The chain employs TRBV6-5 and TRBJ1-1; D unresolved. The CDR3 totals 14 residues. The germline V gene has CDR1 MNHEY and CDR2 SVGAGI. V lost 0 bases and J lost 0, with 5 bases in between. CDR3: CASSYSRLNTEAFF. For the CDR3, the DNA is TGTGCCAGCAGTTACTCCCGGTTGAACACTGAAGCTTTCTTT.

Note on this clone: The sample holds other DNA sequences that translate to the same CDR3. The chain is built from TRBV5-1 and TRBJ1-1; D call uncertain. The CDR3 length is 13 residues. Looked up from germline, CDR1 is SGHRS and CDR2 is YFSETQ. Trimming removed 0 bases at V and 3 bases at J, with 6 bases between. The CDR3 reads CASSLVEDTEAFF. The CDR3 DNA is TGCGCCAGCAGCTTGGTTGAGGACACTGAAGCTTTCTTT.

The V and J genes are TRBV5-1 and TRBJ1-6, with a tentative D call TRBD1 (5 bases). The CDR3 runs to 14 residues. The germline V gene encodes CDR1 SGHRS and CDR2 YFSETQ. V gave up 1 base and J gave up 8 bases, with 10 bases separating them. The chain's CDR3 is CASSLSGADSPLHF. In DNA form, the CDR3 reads TGCGCCAGCAGCTTGAGCGGGGCGGATTCACCCCTCCACTTT.

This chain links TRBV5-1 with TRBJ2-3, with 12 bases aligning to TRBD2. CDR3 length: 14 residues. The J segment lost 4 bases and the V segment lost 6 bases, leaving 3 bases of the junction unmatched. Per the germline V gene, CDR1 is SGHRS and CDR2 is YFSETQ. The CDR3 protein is CASTSGGAADTQYF. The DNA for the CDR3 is TGCGCCAGCACTAGCGGGGGGGCCGCAGATACGCAGTATTTT.

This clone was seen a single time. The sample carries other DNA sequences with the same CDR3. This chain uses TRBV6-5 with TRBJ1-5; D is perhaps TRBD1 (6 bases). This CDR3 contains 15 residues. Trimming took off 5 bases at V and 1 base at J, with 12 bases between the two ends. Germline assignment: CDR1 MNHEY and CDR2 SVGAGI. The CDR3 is CASSRDTGSNQPQHF. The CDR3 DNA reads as TGTGCCAGCAGTCGCGATACAGGGAGCAATCAGCCCCAGCATTTT.

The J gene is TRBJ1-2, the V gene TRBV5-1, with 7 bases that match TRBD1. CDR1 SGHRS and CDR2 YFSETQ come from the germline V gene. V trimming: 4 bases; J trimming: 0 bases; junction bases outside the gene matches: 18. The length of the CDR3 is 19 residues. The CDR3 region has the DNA TGCGCCAGCAGCCGTGCGGGACAGAGCATACTTACTGCTAACTATGGCTACACCTTC. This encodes CASSRAGQSILTANYGYTF.

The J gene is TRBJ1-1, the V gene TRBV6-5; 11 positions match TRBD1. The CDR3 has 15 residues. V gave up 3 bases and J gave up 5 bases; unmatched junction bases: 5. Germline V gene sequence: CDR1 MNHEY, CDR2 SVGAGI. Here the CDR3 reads CASSYRGQGGTEAFF. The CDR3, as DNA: TGTGCCAGCAGTTATCGGGGACAGGGGGGAACTGAAGCTTTCTTT.

CDR3 sequence: CASSPLPTGSSGANVLTF. The CDR3 nucleotides are TGTGCCAGCAGCCCCCTTCCGACAGGGAGCTCTGGGGCCAACGTCCTGACTTTC. The genes are TRBV7-9 and TRBJ2-6; TRBD1 agrees at 7 bases. V lost 5 bases, J lost 0 bases, and 10 bases stayed unmatched. Germline V CDR1 and CDR2: SEHNR, FQNEAQ (reference sequence). The CDR3 totals 18 residues.

The CDR3 DNA reads TGCAGCGTGGAGGGGACGCGGAACACTGAAGCTTTCTTT. It translates to CSVEGTRNTEAFF. The rearrangement uses TRBV29-1 and TRBJ1-1, with a possible D match to TRBD1 (5 bases). Germline V gives CDR1 SQVTM, CDR2 ANQGSEA. The CDR3 spans 13 residues. With 6 bases removed from V and 1 base from J, the gap between germline ends came to 12 bases.

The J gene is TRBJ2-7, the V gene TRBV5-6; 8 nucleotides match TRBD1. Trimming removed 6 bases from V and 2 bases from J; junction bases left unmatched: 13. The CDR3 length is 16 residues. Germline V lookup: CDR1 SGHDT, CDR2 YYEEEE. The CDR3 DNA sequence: TGTGCCAGCACCAAAACGCAGGGGGCGTTTACCTACGAGCAGTACTTC. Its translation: CASTKTQGAFTYEQYF.